This section outlines one T cell receptor (beta chain) sequence together with its context. Per the original methods: Nucleated cell counts were estimated from reference gene primer amplification. TCRdb keeps only in-frame clones here, not all; method: immunoSEQ multiplex PCR. V and J calls and clone size come straight from that table; D and trimming were deduced from the DNA. This table holds more than 200,000 clones, roughly 84% found once. The data were obtained in a study of blood T cell repertoires in COVID-19. Study-wide background: Acute and convalescent COVID-19 samples came from the United States, Italy and Spain. From T cells, B-cell-depleted T cells, or PBMCs came the material, which was cDNA or gDNA.

Enrollment of patients from Seattle took place during active infection, with longitudinal follow-up. The clonotype comes from a woman of 80 years or more with COVID-19, enrolled during active disease. Sequences were obtained from peripheral blood.

The CDR3 loop reads CAITGQESTDTQYF. The DNA of the CDR3 is TGTGCCATCACCGGACAGGAAAGCACAGATACGCAGTATTTT. The gene calls are TRBV10-3 and TRBJ2-3, with 7 nucleotides matching TRBD1. The CDR3 consists of 14 residues. Germline trimming cut 7 bases from V and 0 bases from J; bases unmatched to any gene: 4. The germline V gene has CDR1 ENHRY and CDR2 SYGVKD.